The 20 T cell receptor beta chains below come from one sample, sequenced in a study of blood T cell repertoires in COVID-19. This table comes from immunoSEQ multiplex PCR, and its TCRdb copy is limited to in-frame clones, with some not included. In the table there are about 170,000 clones, 84% of which are singletons. Sequences were obtained from peripheral blood. These receptors were taken from a man aged 65 to 79 with active or convalescent COVID-19.

The CDR3 coding sequence is TGCGCCAGCAGCGAACGCAAACCAGGGGAGACCCAGTACTTC. Translated, it gives CASSERKPGETQYF. This rearrangement joins TRBV10-2 to TRBJ2-5; D may be TRBD1 (5 bases). Trimming took 6 bases from V and 5 from J, leaving 16 bases between them. The CDR3 runs 14 residues. The germline V gene encodes CDR1 WSHSY and CDR2 SAAADI.

The chain carries TRBV7-8 and TRBJ2-4; tentative D call: TRBD2 (5 bases). From germline, CDR1 is SGHVS and CDR2 FQNEAQ. This CDR3 has 15 amino acids. V lost 3 bases and J 3 bases, leaving 12 bases between the germline ends. DNA of the CDR3: TGTGCCAGCAGCTTGTCGGTAGAGGGCAAAAACATTCAGTACTTC. Its translation is CASSLSVEGKNIQYF.

V gene TRBV20-1 combines with J gene TRBJ1-1; D is possibly TRBD1 (6 bases). The germline V gene encodes CDR1 DFQATT and CDR2 SNEGSKA (reference sequence). V was trimmed by 3 bases and J by 12 bases, leaving 11 bases between them. The CDR3 contains 10 residues. This chain's CDR3 is CSARKDRTFF. The CDR3 DNA is TGCAGTGCTAGGAAGGACAGAACTTTCTTT.

Only one count was recorded for this clone. The chain combines TRBV10-2 with TRBJ2-2; 8 nucleotides align to TRBD2. There are 18 residues in the CDR3. J lost 4 bases, V lost 6 bases, and 16 bases had no gene match. Germline-derived CDR1 and CDR2 are WSHSY and SAAADI. This CDR3 is CASRSGLGGSTGTGELFF. In nucleotides, the CDR3 is TGCGCCAGCAGGTCGGGACTAGGCGGCTCCACGGGCACCGGGGAGCTGTTTTTT.

This chain links TRBV30 with TRBJ2-5; TRBD2 is a possible D gene (5 bases). The CDR3 sequence is 11 residues long. CDR1 is GTSNPN, CDR2 SVGIG, per germline (reference sequence). Trimming shortened V by 0 bases and J by 8 bases, and 7 bases separated the two germline ends. CDR3: CAWSVRGTQYF. CDR3 nucleotides: TGTGCCTGGAGTGTACGGGGAACCCAGTACTTC.

The genes are TRBV7-2 and TRBJ2-7; D call uncertain. CDR3 length equals 14 residues. V was trimmed by 3 bases and J by 2 bases, leaving 11 bases between them. CDR1 is SGHTA and CDR2 is FQGNSA in the germline V gene. This CDR3 reads CASSFLMRPYEQYF. The CDR3 DNA reads as TGTGCCAGCAGCTTTTTGATGCGTCCCTACGAGCAGTACTTC.

This rearrangement joins TRBV5-1 to TRBJ2-7; weak D call: TRBD1 (6 bases). The CDR3 length is 14 residues. With 3 bases removed from V and 0 bases from J, the gap between germline ends came to 10 bases. Per germline, CDR1 SGHRS and CDR2 YFSETQ. In DNA, the CDR3 is TGCGCCAGCAGCTCCGGGACATACTCCTACGAGCAGTACTTC. Translation: CASSSGTYSYEQYF.

Only one count was recorded for this clone. The chain employs TRBV5-4 and TRBJ2-1, with a possible D match to TRBD1 (6 bases). The CDR3 loop spans 16 amino acids. Trimming pared 4 bases from V and 5 bases from J, leaving 19 bases between. The germline gives CDR1 SGHNT, CDR2 YYREEE (reference sequence). DNA of the CDR3: TGTGCCAGCAGCCGCAGAGACACAGGGCCCAACAATGAGCAGTTCTTC. Encoded protein: CASSRRDTGPNNEQFF.

This chain uses TRBV11-1 with TRBJ2-3, with D maybe TRBD2 (7 bases). CDR3 length equals 15 residues. Trimming cost V 5 bases and J 4 bases, with 16 bases left between them. The germline gives CDR1 SGHAT, CDR2 FQDESV (reference sequence). CDR3 protein: CASSPHGGQADTQYF. The CDR3 DNA sequence: TGTGCCAGCAGCCCTCACGGGGGGCAGGCAGATACGCAGTATTTT.

The chain employs TRBV7-9 and TRBJ2-5; 7 bases are a match to TRBD2. The V gene's germline CDR1 is SEHNR and CDR2 FQNEAQ (reference sequence). With V trimmed by 1 base and J by 2 bases, 7 bases remained unmatched. The CDR3 length is 16 residues. The CDR3 reads CASSLGGSGLQETQYF. CDR3 in DNA: TGTGCCAGCAGCTTAGGTGGTAGCGGGCTTCAAGAGACCCAGTACTTC.

V and J are TRBV2 and TRBJ2-1; TRBD2 agrees at 8 bases. Germline CDR1 reads SNHLY; CDR2 reads FYNNEI. Trimming at V came to 5 bases and at J to 2 bases, leaving 5 bases not matched to a gene. The CDR3 is 15 residues long. In DNA form, the CDR3 reads TGTGCCAGCAGTCTCAGCGGGAGTACCTACAATGAGCAGTTCTTC. Its protein product is CASSLSGSTYNEQFF.

The chain joins TRBV2 to TRBJ2-7; 8 bases agree with TRBD1. In germline, CDR1 is SNHLY, CDR2 FYNNEI. The CDR3 is made up of 14 amino acids. V lost 8 bases, J lost 5 bases, and 11 bases stayed unmatched. In nucleotides, the CDR3 is TGTGCCAGCGTCGGACAGGGATTTTTCGACGAGCAGTACTTC. It codes for CASVGQGFFDEQYF. The full variable domain, completed using reference TRBV2 and TRBJ2-7, is EPEVTQTPSHQVTQMGQEVILRCVPISNHLYFYWYRQILGQKVEFLVSFYNNEISEKSEIFDDQFSVERPDGSNFTLKIRSTKLEDSAMYFCASVGQGFFDEQYFGPGTRLTVT.

The chain links TRBV4-3 to TRBJ2-7, with D unclear. The V gene lost 1 base and the J gene lost 0 bases, with 10 bases spanning the gap. CDR1 is LGHNA, CDR2 YSLEER, per germline. The CDR3 loop spans 15 amino acids. DNA of the CDR3: TGCGCCAGCAGCCAAGCCTACAGCATCTCCTACGAGCAGTACTTC. This gives the protein CASSQAYSISYEQYF.

The rearrangement uses TRBV19 and TRBJ1-1; 9 bases align to TRBD1. The CDR3 runs to 16 residues. The junction had 9 bases not matched to a gene; V was cut back by 6 bases and J by 1 base. CDR1 is LNHDA and CDR2 is SQIVND in the germline V gene (reference sequence). CDR3 sequence: CASRAEDRGSNTEAFF. In nucleotides, the CDR3 is TGTGCCAGTAGGGCGGAGGACAGGGGTTCGAACACTGAAGCTTTCTTT.

The chain has TRBV20-1 and TRBJ1-1; 7 nucleotides match TRBD1. This CDR3 is 14 amino acids long. Germline values: CDR1 DFQATT, CDR2 SNEGSKA (reference sequence). V trimming: 3 bases; J trimming: 1 base; junction bases outside the gene matches: 5. The CDR3 DNA reads as TGCAGTGCTAGTGACAGGACAGGGAACACTGAAGCTTTCTTT. This translates into CSASDRTGNTEAFF.

The chain is built from TRBV7-3 and TRBJ2-3; tentatively, D is TRBD2 (5 bases). CDR1 is SGHTA and CDR2 is FQGTGA in the germline V gene. Trimming stripped 11 bases from V and 3 bases from J, with 12 bases between. The CDR3 is 12 amino acids. The CDR3 nucleotides read TGTGCCCCCCGGCCGGGAACAGATACGCAGTATTTT. This encodes CAPRPGTDTQYF.

V is TRBV19 and J is TRBJ2-2; weak D call: TRBD1 (6 bases). Trimming stripped 3 bases from V and 4 bases from J, with 12 bases between. CDR1 is LNHDA, CDR2 SQIVND, per germline (reference sequence). This CDR3 region has 15 residues. CDR3 nucleotides: TGTGCCAGTAGTATCTGGGGGCGGGCCACCGGGGAGCTGTTTTTT. Protein sequence: CASSIWGRATGELFF.

The chain combines TRBV7-9 with TRBJ2-3; a weak D match, TRBD2 (5 bases). Per the germline V gene, CDR1 is SEHNR and CDR2 is FQNEAQ (reference sequence). This CDR3 contains 14 residues. Between the trimmed V and J ends, which lost 5 bases and 2 bases, there was a span of 11 bases. In DNA form, the CDR3 reads TGTGCCAGCAGCCCGAGGGCGTTCACAGATACGCAGTATTTT. Its protein is CASSPRAFTDTQYF.

This clone was found once. V is TRBV10-2 and J is TRBJ2-5; D unresolved. Germline assignment: CDR1 WSHSY and CDR2 SAAADI. This CDR3 contains 14 residues. Trimming took off 3 bases at V and 7 bases at J, with 15 bases between the two ends. The CDR3 coding sequence is TGCGCCAGCAGTGATGTGTTGGCGGAAGGGACCCAGTACTTC. The encoded protein is CASSDVLAEGTQYF.

The chain couples TRBV7-3 to TRBJ2-7, with TRBD2 matching over 8 bases. The CDR3 runs to 14 residues. Losses at the gene ends were 5 bases for V and 0 bases for J; bases not matched to a gene: 3. CDR1 SGHTA and CDR2 FQGTGA come from the germline V gene. This chain's CDR3 is CASSPGGTSYEQYF. The CDR3 nucleotides are TGTGCCAGCAGCCCGGGGGGGACCTCCTACGAGCAGTACTTC.